Following are 26 T cell receptor beta chains from one sample sequenced in a study of blood T cells in healthy people across ages. Alongside a J-beta primer mix, a sample-barcoded 5' primer served in a second PCR lasting about 7 to 12 cycles. TCRdb itself ran the 5' RACE reads through MiXCR, one entry per CDR3 protein. The sample lists about 1,500,000 distinct CDR3 sequences, 42% occurring once. Material for sequencing was blood. The source of these receptors is a young woman in good health.

Concerning this clonotype itself: A junction end diverges from the germline sequence, so it may reflect a read error. The chain recombines TRBV20-1 with TRBJ2-1; D ambiguous. The CDR3 extends over 15 amino acids. Germline lookup yields CDR1 DFQATT and CDR2 SNEGSKA (reference sequence). CDR3 nucleotide sequence: TGCAGTGCTATAAATGCAGATGAAAGATACAATGAGCGGTTCTTC. Protein product: CSAINADERYNERFF.

This clonotype was seen only a few times. The DNA for the CDR3 is TGTGCCAGCAGTGTGAATGGCTACACCTTC. Its protein product is CASSVNGYTF. The chain has TRBV2 and TRBJ1-2; D is unresolved. V was pared by 4 bases and J by 6 bases, with 3 bases between. Germline-derived CDR1 and CDR2 are SNHLY and FYNNEI. CDR3 length equals 10 residues.

The CDR3 spells CASSHSGGTTTDWEQFF. The CDR3 coding sequence is TGTGCCAGCAGCCACTCTGGGGGGACAACCACTGATTGGGAGCAGTTCTTC. The chain is built from TRBV14 and TRBJ2-1; D may be TRBD1 or TRBD2 (6 bases each). The CDR3 contains 17 residues. V was trimmed by 3 bases and J by 10 bases, leaving 25 bases between them. CDR1 SGHDN and CDR2 FVKESK come from the germline V gene.

The CDR3 DNA reads as TGTGCCAGCAGAGACCCGAATATCTCCTACGAGCAGTACTTC. Protein product: CASRDPNISYEQYF. This chain links TRBV2 with TRBJ2-7; D is uncertain. Trimming shortened V by 6 bases and J by 0 bases, and 12 bases separated the two germline ends. CDR1 and CDR2 (germline): SNHLY, FYNNEI. This CDR3 is 14 amino acids long.

This chain links TRBV29-1 with TRBJ1-6; a weak D match, TRBD1 (5 bases). The CDR3 is 16 residues long. The V end was cut by 4 bases, the J end by 6 bases, with 19 bases between. CDR1 and CDR2 (germline): SQVTM, ANQGSEA. CDR3 protein: CSVVIAIRGTNSPLHF. CDR3 nucleotides: TGCAGCGTTGTAATCGCCATTCGGGGGACTAATTCACCCCTCCACTTT.

The chain couples TRBV14 to TRBJ2-1; TRBD1 agrees at 8 bases. After removal of 1 base from V and 7 bases from J, the junction contained 6 bases not matched to a gene. Looked up from germline, CDR1 is SGHDN and CDR2 is FVKESK. The CDR3 is 15 residues long. This CDR3 is CASSQGQGAPNEQFF. The CDR3 DNA follows: TGTGCCAGCAGCCAAGGCCAGGGGGCCCCTAATGAGCAGTTCTTC.

This clonotype was seen a handful of times. This chain connects TRBV7-2 to TRBJ2-7, with 8 bases matching TRBD2. V shed 2 bases and J 0 bases; nucleotides not matched to a gene: 6. The CDR3 totals 16 residues. Germline CDR1 is SGHTA and CDR2 is FQGNSA. In nucleotides, the CDR3 is TGTGCCAGCAGCTTATTGGGTGGACTAGCCTCCTACGAGCAGTACTTC. This codes for CASSLLGGLASYEQYF.

J is TRBJ1-1 and V is TRBV12-3 or TRBV12-4; D not resolved. Deletions cut 11 bases from V and 6 bases from J, with 13 bases between. CDR3 length: 11 amino acids. For the CDR3, the DNA is TGTGCCTGCATGGGAATCGCTGAAGCTTTCTTT. Its protein is CACMGIAEAFF.

The V and J genes are TRBV7-9 and TRBJ2-4; D gene unclear. This CDR3 is built from 14 residues. Germline assignment: CDR1 SEHNR and CDR2 FQNEAQ (reference sequence). Trimming removed 1 base at V and 6 bases at J, with 10 bases between. The chain's CDR3 is CASSLGVAGNIQYF. As DNA, the CDR3 is TGTGCCAGCAGCTTAGGGGTGGCTGGAAACATTCAGTACTTC.

This clonotype was found a few times. The chain joins TRBV20-1 to TRBJ1-1; 7 bases are a match to TRBD1. The germline V gene has CDR1 DFQATT and CDR2 SNEGSKA (reference sequence). The CDR3 runs 15 residues. Losses at the gene ends were 8 bases for V and 4 bases for J; bases not matched to a gene: 16. The CDR3 protein is CSTRGEPTGLTEAFF. In nucleotides, the CDR3 is TGCAGTACTCGGGGGGAACCGACAGGGCTCACTGAAGCTTTCTTT.

The rearrangement uses TRBV5-1 and TRBJ2-1, with TRBD2 matching over 13 bases. Germline V gene data show CDR1 as SGHRS and CDR2 as YFSETQ. Trimming took 4 bases from V and 1 from J; bases not matched to a gene: 8. The CDR3 is 18 amino acids. CDR3 residues: CASSPRTSGSPSYNEQFF. CDR3 bases: TGCGCCAGCAGCCCAAGGACTAGCGGGAGTCCTTCCTACAATGAGCAGTTCTTC. The variable domain in full, with the rest retrieved from reference TRBV5-1 and TRBJ2-1, is KAGVTQTPRYLIKTRGQQVTLSCSPISGHRSVSWYQQTPGQGLQFLFEYFSETQRNKGNFPGRFSGRQFSNSRSEMNVSTLELGDSALYLCASSPRTSGSPSYNEQFFGPGTRLTVL.

V is TRBV20-1 and J is TRBJ2-7, with D possibly being TRBD2 (6 bases). The V gene's germline CDR1 is DFQATT and CDR2 SNEGSKA (reference sequence). The CDR3 spans 13 residues. V was pared by 5 bases and J by 0 bases, with 11 bases between. The CDR3 protein is CSAGGTISYEQYF. In DNA, the CDR3 is TGCAGTGCTGGAGGGACCATCTCCTACGAGCAGTACTTC.

The rearrangement uses TRBV6-5 and TRBJ1-6; TRBD1 matches at 8 bases. Germline V lookup: CDR1 MNHEY, CDR2 SVGAGI. With 0 bases clipped from V and 6 bases from J, the junction kept 1 base outside the gene matches. This CDR3 is built from 15 residues. The CDR3 loop is CASSYSDRVNSPLHF. Written as DNA, the CDR3 is TGTGCCAGCAGTTACTCGGACAGGGTTAATTCACCCCTCCACTTT.

This sequence joins TRBV5-1 and TRBJ2-1; 7 positions match TRBD2. The CDR3 extends over 17 amino acids. The V gene's germline CDR1 is SGHRS and CDR2 YFSETQ. With 5 bases clipped from V and 4 bases from J, the junction kept 15 bases outside the gene matches. The CDR3 DNA reads TGCGCCAGCAGTATGCCGGAGGGGACTAACCCATACAATGAGCAGTTCTTC. Protein: CASSMPEGTNPYNEQFF.

V is TRBV7-2 and J is TRBJ1-3; 7 nucleotides agree with TRBD1. Trimming cost V 4 bases and J 0 bases; bases outside gene matches: 3. CDR3 length: 15 residues. CDR1 is SGHTA and CDR2 is FQGNSA in the germline V gene. The CDR3 protein is CASSWGQISGNTIYF. CDR3 DNA: TGTGCCAGCAGCTGGGGACAGATCTCTGGAAACACCATATATTTT.

This sequence joins TRBV18 and TRBJ1-5; no definite D call. Germline V gene sequence: CDR1 KGHSH, CDR2 LQKENI. V was trimmed by 3 bases and J by 5 bases, leaving 8 bases between them. The CDR3 runs to 13 residues. The CDR3, as DNA: TGTGCCAGCTCACCCGCGATTGATCAGCCCCAGCATTTT. It yields the protein CASSPAIDQPQHF.

The chain uses TRBV6-1 and TRBJ2-2; D gene ambiguous. Trimming removed 10 bases at V and 2 bases at J, with 14 bases between. The CDR3 runs to 14 residues. Looked up from germline, CDR1 is MNHNS and CDR2 is SASEGT. CDR3 sequence reads: CATQTSPNTGELFF. The CDR3 DNA reads TGTGCCACCCAGACATCACCTAACACCGGGGAGCTGTTTTTT.

The chain recombines TRBV12-3 or TRBV12-4 with TRBJ2-5, with TRBD2 identical over 10 bases. The junction had 21 bases not matched to a gene; V was cut back by 3 bases and J by 11 bases. The CDR3 length is 18 residues. The CDR3 bases are TGTGCCAGCAGTTTCCCCCGGTTAAGCGGGAGGGCCTTGGATGAGCAGTACTTC. Amino acids: CASSFPRLSGRALDEQYF.

In this sample, this clonotype turned up many times. The genes are TRBV28 and TRBJ2-3; D call uncertain. V was trimmed by 5 bases and J by 0 bases, leaving 15 bases between them. Germline-derived CDR1 and CDR2 are MDHEN and SYDVKM. The CDR3 extends over 16 amino acids. The CDR3: CASSIPTATSTDTQYF. As DNA, the CDR3 is TGTGCCAGCAGTATACCGACTGCCACTAGCACAGATACGCAGTATTTT.

The V gene is TRBV2, the J gene TRBJ2-5; 7 bases are shared with TRBD1. The J call may be in error: the DNA end matches TRBJ2-7 better. Germline CDR1 and CDR2: SNHLY and FYNNEI. CDR3 length: 14 residues. The CDR3 spells CASNTGQSRGEQYF. The CDR3, as DNA: TGTGCCAGCAATACGGGACAGTCTAGAGGCGAGCAGTACTTC.

The chain couples TRBV20-1 to TRBJ2-1, with 10 bases matching TRBD2. The J segment lost 6 bases and the V segment lost 0 bases, leaving 11 bases of the junction unmatched. The CDR3 runs 17 residues. CDR1 and CDR2 (germline): DFQATT, SNEGSKA (reference sequence). The CDR3 loop is CSAREFRAGLAINEQFF. As DNA, the CDR3 is TGCAGTGCTAGAGAATTTCGGGCGGGACTAGCGATCAATGAGCAGTTCTTC.

The rearrangement uses TRBV29-1 and TRBJ2-3; the D is unclear. The CDR3 runs to 11 residues. The ends were cut back, 8 bases at V and 1 base at J, with 7 bases in the middle. The germline V gene has CDR1 SQVTM and CDR2 ANQGSEA. CDR3 in DNA: TGCAGCCACCTTGGCACAGATACGCAGTATTTT. As protein: CSHLGTDTQYF.

J is TRBJ2-5 and V is TRBV27, with D perhaps TRBD2 (6 bases). The J call could be wrong; TRBJ2-7 is a better fit for the DNA end. Per germline, CDR1 MNHEY and CDR2 SMNVEV (reference sequence). The CDR3 is made up of 15 amino acids. CDR3 protein: CASSFSILGSYEQYF. The CDR3 DNA follows: TGTGCCAGCAGTTTCTCCATCCTCGGGAGTTACGAGCAGTACTTC.

This clonotype was seen more than once but under ten times. The chain carries TRBV3-1 and TRBJ2-1; TRBD2 matches 10 bases. Germline V gene lookup returns CDR1 LGHDT and CDR2 YNNKEL (reference sequence). This CDR3 is 15 amino acids long. Trimming cost V 4 bases and J 9 bases; bases outside gene matches: 9. The CDR3 reads CASSPRASGSSEQFF. Here the CDR3 DNA reads TGTGCCAGCAGCCCCCGGGCTAGCGGGAGCTCTGAGCAGTTCTTC.

The rearrangement links TRBV11-2 to TRBJ2-5, with D possibly TRBD2 on 5 matching bases. This CDR3 region has 15 residues. CDR1 is SGHAT and CDR2 is FQNNGV in the germline V gene. V was cut by 8 bases and J by 5 bases, with 21 bases left in between. The CDR3 nucleotides read TGTGCCAGCGGGTTCTACACTAGTAGTCCCGAGACCCAGTACTTC. This gives the protein CASGFYTSSPETQYF.

The DNA of the CDR3 is TGCAGTGTTCTCCTCCCACCTACGGACAATGAGCAGTTCTTC. Translation gives CSVLLPPTDNEQFF. This chain uses TRBV20-1 with TRBJ2-1; no reliable D call. CDR1 and CDR2 from the germline V gene are DFQATT and SNEGSKA (reference sequence). Trimming shortened V by 7 bases and J by 5 bases, and 18 bases separated the two germline ends. CDR3 length equals 14 residues.